This T cell receptor (beta chain) was observed in a study of blood T cell repertoires in COVID-19. Whole-study context: Samples came from the United States, Italy and Spain, spanning acute and convalescent COVID-19.

Original methodology: By means of reference gene primer amplification, nucleated cell counts were estimated. Libraries were prepared by immunoSEQ multiplex PCR; TCRdb keeps only in-frame clonotypes and omits some of them. The V and J calls and clone size were taken over from that table, and D and trimming were inferred from the DNA. The repertoire holds a few hundred thousand clones, with about 88% as singletons. This CDR3 has 17 amino acids. The ends were cut back, 6 bases at V and 0 bases at J, with 18 bases in the middle. Germline V CDR1 and CDR2: MNHEY, SMNVEV (reference sequence). The age range of participants was about 18 to 95 years, with residence in about two dozen US areas. Cohort 3 donors counted as recovered after two negative PCRs, clearance, or resolved symptoms.

The sequence was collected from a woman in her 30s who had recovered from COVID-19. The rearrangement joins TRBV27 to TRBJ1-5; a weak D match, TRBD1 (6 bases). Source material: PBMCs or T cells enriched from blood (not recorded which). Here the CDR3 reads CASSLGTPTLSNQPQHF. The CDR3 bases are TGTGCCAGCAGCTTAGGGACACCGACTCTTAGCAATCAGCCCCAGCATTTT.